This is a list of T cell receptor beta chains from one sample in a study of T-cell reconstitution after alpha-beta-depleted transplantation in children. TCRdb re-called the PCR reads through MiXCR, storing one row per CDR3 protein. This sample has approximately 520,000 distinct CDR3 sequences, with approximately 29% found just once. The input for sequencing was PBMCs from the stem cell graft donor, taken from the stem cell graft. These receptors were taken from a human donor who donated a stem cell graft to a child with aplastic anemia. The CDR3 runs from the conserved cysteine through the conserved F or W.

v_call: TRBV5-1
j_call: TRBJ2-7
cdr3_aa: CASTISGTGNEQYF

v_call: TRBV30
j_call: TRBJ2-1
cdr3_aa: CAWSVQLAGSGEQFF

v_call: TRBV15
j_call: TRBJ2-1
cdr3_aa: CATSSGPRSASYNEQFF

v_call: TRBV6-1
j_call: TRBJ1-3
cdr3_aa: CASSMTGVGNTIYF

v_call: TRBV7-2
j_call: TRBJ1-1
cdr3_aa: CASSLNDRAGSTEAFF

v_call: TRBV20-1
j_call: TRBJ2-7
cdr3_aa: CSARPGQVDEQYF

v_call: TRBV20-1
j_call: TRBJ2-7
cdr3_aa: CSARDDYEQYF

v_call: TRBV7-9
j_call: TRBJ2-5
cdr3_aa: CASRVGQGALETQYF

v_call: TRBV6-2/TRBV6-3
j_call: TRBJ2-5
cdr3_aa: CASSYVVGTPGEETQYF

v_call: TRBV20-1
j_call: TRBJ2-1
cdr3_aa: CSAKIPGLAVLGEQFF

v_call: TRBV7-2
j_call: TRBJ2-7
cdr3_aa: CASSPGQGKTSYEQYF

v_call: TRBV19
j_call: TRBJ1-2
cdr3_aa: CASRWDRSNGYTF

v_call: TRBV18
j_call: TRBJ1-1
cdr3_aa: CASSPGTGGGTEAFF

v_call: TRBV12-3/TRBV12-4
j_call: TRBJ1-5
cdr3_aa: CASSSLSIGNQPQHF

v_call: TRBV9
j_call: TRBJ2-1
cdr3_aa: CASSVGRSSYNEQFF

v_call: TRBV19
j_call: TRBJ1-1
cdr3_aa: CASSIVGVVDTEAFF

v_call: TRBV20-1
j_call: TRBJ2-4
cdr3_aa: CSASSGTKNIQYF

v_call: TRBV20-1
j_call: TRBJ2-3
cdr3_aa: CSARYTGLGLHTDTQYF

v_call: TRBV12-3/TRBV12-4
j_call: TRBJ1-2
cdr3_aa: CASNDRNYGYTF

v_call: TRBV24-1
j_call: TRBJ2-2
cdr3_aa: CATSDLGRAPGELFF

v_call: TRBV7-9
j_call: TRBJ1-4
cdr3_aa: CASRKGGEKLFF

v_call: TRBV7-2
j_call: TRBJ1-2
cdr3_aa: CASSLADHYGYTF